This entry lists 15 T cell receptor beta chains sequenced from one sample in a study of response to subunit inactivated influenza vaccine. A single record per CDR3 protein comes from TCRdb applying MiXCR to the RT-PCR reads. The data show around 760,000 distinct CDR3 sequences, approximately 14% seen once. The starting material was PBMCs from blood, obtained 14 days before vaccination. Source of these receptors: a man aged 45-65 years who received an inactivated influenza vaccine.

This clonotype has a handful of counts. The chain has TRBV6-2 or TRBV6-3 and TRBJ2-5, with 7 bases lining up with TRBD1. The germline CDR1 and CDR2 sequences are MNHEY and SVGEGT. V gave up 2 bases and J gave up 5 bases; unmatched junction bases: 5. The CDR3 has 14 residues. As DNA, the CDR3 is TGTGCCAGCAGTTACCTAGGGGGCGCGGAGACCCAGTACTTC. This translates into CASSYLGGAETQYF.

On this clonotype itself: One junction end disagrees with the germline gene, perhaps due to a read error. This chain joins TRBV7-8 and TRBJ2-5; 8 nucleotides match TRBD1. The CDR3 is 15 residues long. Per the germline V gene, CDR1 is SGHVS and CDR2 is FQNEAQ. The CDR3 coding sequence is TGTGCCAGCAGCTTAGTTCTTGGGACAGGCGAGAACCAGTACTTC. Translation: CASSLVLGTGENQYF. The whole variable domain, filled in from reference TRBV7-8 and TRBJ2-5, reads GAGVSQSPRYKVAKRGQDVALRCDPISGHVSLFWYQQALGQGPEFLTYFQNEAQLDKSGLPSDRFFAERPEGSVSTLKIQRTQQEDSAVYLCASSLVLGTGENQYFGPGTRLLVL.

The chain combines TRBV7-2 with TRBJ1-6, with D maybe TRBD1 (6 bases). Trimming pared 5 bases from V and 9 bases from J, leaving 14 bases between. Germline lookup yields CDR1 SGHTA and CDR2 FQGNSA. The length of the CDR3 is 14 residues. CDR3 in amino acids: CASSTTGSRSPLHF. CDR3 sequence (DNA): TGTGCCAGCAGCACTACAGGGTCGCGTTCACCCCTCCACTTT. Variable domain in full (rest from reference TRBV7-2 and TRBJ1-6): GAGVSQSPSNKVTEKGKDVELRCDPISGHTALYWYRQSLGQGLEFLIYFQGNSAPDKSGLPSDRFSAERTGGSVSTLTIQRTQQEDSAVYLCASSTTGSRSPLHFGNGTRLTVT.

This clonotype was seen more than once but under ten times. The chain carries TRBV28 and TRBJ1-2; D gene unclear. Germline-derived CDR1 and CDR2 are MDHEN and SYDVKM. Trimming pared 5 bases from V and 3 bases from J, leaving 10 bases between. The CDR3 has 13 residues. The CDR3 loop reads CASSTPGYYGYTF. The CDR3 DNA is TGTGCCAGCAGTACCCCGGGGTACTATGGCTACACCTTC.

This clonotype appeared many times. V and J are TRBV5-1 and TRBJ1-1; D might be TRBD1 (6 bases). The CDR3 covers 16 residues. CDR1 SGHRS and CDR2 YFSETQ come from the germline V gene. V was trimmed by 3 bases and J by 0 bases, leaving 15 bases between them. The CDR3 nucleotides read TGCGCCAGCAGCTGGGCCCTCACAGGGATGAACACTGAAGCTTTCTTT. Protein sequence: CASSWALTGMNTEAFF.

The chain carries TRBV14 and TRBJ2-3; 9 positions agree with TRBD2. CDR3 length equals 15 residues. Germline-derived CDR1 and CDR2 are SGHDN and FVKESK. Germline trimming cut 5 bases from V and 4 bases from J; bases unmatched to any gene: 7. CDR3 DNA sequence: TGTGCCAGCAGCGGCGGGGGGGCCGTTGCAGATACGCAGTATTTT. Amino acid sequence: CASSGGGAVADTQYF.

This sequence joins TRBV10-2 and TRBJ1-5, with 7 bases fitting TRBD1. J lost 4 bases, V lost 4 bases, and 4 bases had no gene match. The length of the CDR3 is 14 residues. Germline V gene sequence: CDR1 WSHSY, CDR2 SAAADI. The CDR3 coding sequence is TGCGCCAGCAGTGCCGGGACAGCTAATCAGCCCCAGCATTTT. Encoded protein: CASSAGTANQPQHF.

The chain joins TRBV2 to TRBJ2-5; a possible D gene is TRBD1 (6 bases). Trimming took off 3 bases at V and 4 bases at J, with 18 bases between the two ends. Germline-derived CDR1 and CDR2 are SNHLY and FYNNEI. There are 16 residues in the CDR3. This chain's CDR3 is CASSEGTTPRGETQYF. In DNA form, the CDR3 reads TGTGCCAGCAGTGAGGGGACAACTCCTCGGGGAGAGACCCAGTACTTC.

This clonotype was seen a handful of times. V usage is TRBV12-3 or TRBV12-4 and J usage is TRBJ2-1; 8 nucleotides agree with TRBD1. Germline trimming cut 7 bases from V and 8 bases from J; bases unmatched to any gene: 10. This CDR3 has 14 residues. The CDR3 sequence: CASTLGAGGDEQFF. CDR3 nucleotide sequence: TGTGCCAGCACCCTAGGGGCAGGGGGCGATGAGCAGTTCTTC.

The chain uses TRBV5-1 and TRBJ2-2; D is ambiguous. V was shortened by 2 bases and J by 2 bases, with 10 bases between the two germline ends. In germline, CDR1 is SGHRS, CDR2 YFSETQ. The CDR3 is 15 residues long. The CDR3 loop is CASSLLARNTGELFF. CDR3 in DNA: TGCGCCAGCAGCTTATTGGCCAGAAACACCGGGGAGCTGTTTTTT.

The chain combines TRBV28 with TRBJ2-2; 10 bases agree with TRBD1. The germline CDR1 and CDR2 sequences are MDHEN and SYDVKM. V was pared by 1 base and J by 0 bases, with 5 bases of the junction left unmatched. This CDR3 region has 18 residues. The CDR3 loop is CASSLYGGQGPNTGELFF. Written as DNA, the CDR3 is TGTGCCAGCAGTTTATACGGGGGACAGGGGCCGAACACCGGGGAGCTGTTTTTT.

The sample holds a few counts of this clonotype. The V call is TRBV6-2 or TRBV6-3, the J call TRBJ2-2, with D uncertain. Between the trimmed V and J ends, which lost 0 bases and 4 bases, there was a span of 6 bases. Germline V lookup: CDR1 MNHEY, CDR2 SVGEGT. The CDR3 length is 14 residues. CDR3 sequence reads: CASSYSLSTGELFF. The CDR3 DNA reads as TGTGCCAGCAGTTACTCGCTGTCCACCGGGGAGCTGTTTTTT.

This clonotype occurred a few times. The CDR3: CSARDPRLAGDPSYNEQFF. The CDR3 DNA is TGCAGTGCTAGAGATCCGAGACTAGCGGGAGATCCCTCCTACAATGAGCAGTTCTTC. The V gene is TRBV20-1, the J gene TRBJ2-1, with TRBD2 identical over 12 bases. Trimming at V came to 0 bases and at J to 0 bases, leaving 9 bases not matched to a gene. The CDR3 totals 19 residues. Germline loops: CDR1 DFQATT, CDR2 SNEGSKA (reference sequence).

This clonotype was counted a few times. In DNA form, the CDR3 reads TGTGCCAGCAGCTTATGGGGACAGACCGGGGAGCTGTTTTTT. Protein product: CASSLWGQTGELFF. The chain combines TRBV7-2 with TRBJ2-2, with 7 bases lining up with TRBD1. CDR1 is SGHTA, CDR2 FQGNSA, per germline. The junction had 2 bases not matched to a gene; V was cut back by 2 bases and J by 5 bases. This CDR3 comprises 14 residues.

This chain uses TRBV9 with TRBJ2-7; D possibly uses TRBD1 or TRBD2 (5 bases each). Germline lookup yields CDR1 SGDLS and CDR2 YYNGEE. The CDR3 loop spans 14 amino acids. The germline V and J ends were trimmed by 3 bases and 6 bases, with 16 bases remaining between them. The CDR3 loop is CASSGGPDIGEQYF. The CDR3 nucleotides read TGTGCCAGCAGCGGGGGACCAGATATCGGCGAGCAGTACTTC.